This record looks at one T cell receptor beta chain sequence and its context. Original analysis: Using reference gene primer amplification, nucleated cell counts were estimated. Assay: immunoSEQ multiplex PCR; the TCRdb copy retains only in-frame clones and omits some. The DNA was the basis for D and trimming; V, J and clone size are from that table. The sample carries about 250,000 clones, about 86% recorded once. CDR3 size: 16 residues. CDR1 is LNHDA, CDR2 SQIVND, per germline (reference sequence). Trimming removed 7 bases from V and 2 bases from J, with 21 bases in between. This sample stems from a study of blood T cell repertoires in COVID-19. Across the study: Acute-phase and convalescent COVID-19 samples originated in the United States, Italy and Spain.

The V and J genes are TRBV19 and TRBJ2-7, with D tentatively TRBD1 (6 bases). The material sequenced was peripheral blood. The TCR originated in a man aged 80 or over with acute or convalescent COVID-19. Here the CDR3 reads CASTNRGGMGTYEQYF. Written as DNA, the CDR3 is TGTGCCAGTACCAATAGAGGGGGTATGGGCACCTACGAGCAGTACTTC. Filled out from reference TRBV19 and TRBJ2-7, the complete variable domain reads DGGITQSPKYLFRKEGQNVTLSCEQNLNHDAMYWYRQDPGQGLRLIYYSQIVNDFQKGDIAEGYSVSREKKESFPLTVTSAQKNPTAFYLCASTNRGGMGTYEQYFGPGTRLTVT.